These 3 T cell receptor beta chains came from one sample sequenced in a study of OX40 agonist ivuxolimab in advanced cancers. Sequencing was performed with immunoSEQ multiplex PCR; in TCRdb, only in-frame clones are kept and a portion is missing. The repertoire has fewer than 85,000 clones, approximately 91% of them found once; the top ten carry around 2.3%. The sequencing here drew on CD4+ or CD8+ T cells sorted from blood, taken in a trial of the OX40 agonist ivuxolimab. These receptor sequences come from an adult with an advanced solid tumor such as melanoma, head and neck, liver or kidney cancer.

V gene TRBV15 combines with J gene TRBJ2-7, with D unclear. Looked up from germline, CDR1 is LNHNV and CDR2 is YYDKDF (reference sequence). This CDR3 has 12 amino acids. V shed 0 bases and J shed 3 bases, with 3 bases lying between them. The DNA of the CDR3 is TGTGCCACCAGCAGAGACTTCTACGAGCAGTACTTC. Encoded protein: CATSRDFYEQYF.

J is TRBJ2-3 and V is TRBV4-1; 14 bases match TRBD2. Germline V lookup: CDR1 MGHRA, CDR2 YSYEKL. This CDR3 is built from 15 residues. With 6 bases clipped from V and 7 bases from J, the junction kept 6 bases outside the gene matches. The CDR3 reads CASSPGTSGGNTQYF. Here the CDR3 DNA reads TGCGCCAGCAGTCCCGGGACTAGCGGGGGAAATACGCAGTATTTT.

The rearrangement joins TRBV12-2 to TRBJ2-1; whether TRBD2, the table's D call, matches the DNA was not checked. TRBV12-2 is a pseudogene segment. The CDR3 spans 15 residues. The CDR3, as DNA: TGTGCAAGTCGCCCGCGACTGACTACCTACAATGAGCAGTTCTTC. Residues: CASRPRLTTYNEQFF.